Reported below is one T cell receptor (beta chain). The antigen this receptor binds is unknown. Per-base quality was not reported, and no clone a single base away is much larger than it. The data are from a study of circulating tumor DNA in untreated peripheral T-cell lymphoma (dated by TCRdb to about 2021). On the study overall, not on this receptor specifically: Tumor-specific clonotypes were identified in approximately 80% of patients, from approximately 90% of baseline tissues and roughly 67% of baseline serum samples.

Libraries were prepared through the immunoSEQ multiplex PCR assay. The clones in this table, taken by TCRdb from immuneACCESS, are in-frame only. Not every clone is retained; where verified, under half of the shortfall comes from an unresolved V gene, and the cause of the rest is unknown. The sample records around 6,000 clones, about three fifths of which are singletons. Clones ranked in the top ten supply roughly half of the sample. Tumor-specific TCR clonotypes were identified by sequencing baseline tumor tissue collected before treatment. To monitor patients with peripheral T-cell lymphoma who were getting frontline treatment on a trial, the study applied next-generation sequencing to T-cell receptor sequences. Trimmed from V: 1 base; trimmed from J: 5 bases; junction bases lacking a gene match: 7. The CDR3 covers 17 residues, taking in both the cysteine and the phenylalanine. Solely the CDR3 DNA is kept, with 51 bases framed from the first base. The germline V gene sets CDR1 to MGHRA and CDR2 to YSYEKL.

The sample comprised tumor tissue. The receptor was derived from a human donor with peripheral T-cell lymphoma. The chain was built from TRBV4-1 and TRBJ2-7; the central 14 bases match TRBD2. For the CDR3, the sequence is CASSQGRGTSGSNEQYF. In nucleotides, the sequence is TGCGCCAGCAGCCAAGGAAGGGGGACTAGCGGGAGTAACGAGCAGTACTTC.